This is a list of T cell receptor beta chains from one sample in a study of blood T cell repertoires in COVID-19. Sequenced by immunoSEQ multiplex PCR; TCRdb stores in-frame clones only, minus some. This sample yields 140,000 to 150,000 clones, of which around 86% are seen a single time; 7.5% to 9% belongs to the top ten. The specimen sequenced was peripheral blood. The receptors originated from a human donor in a cohort sampled during active COVID-19. Both conserved end residues are part of each CDR3. Fields, in order: J gene, V gene, clone size, D gene, CDR3 DNA, CDR3 protein. The D gene is left open where the match is weak. Rows give clone size only sometimes, using once, few, many, or a class for an expanded clone.

TRBJ2-7,TRBV28,few,-,TGTGCCAGCAGAACTACAGGGCTGTCCTACGAGCAGTACTTC,CASRTTGLSYEQYF
TRBJ1-5,TRBV11-2,-,-,TGTGCCAGCAGCTTAGGACGGGGTCAGCCCCAGCATTTT,CASSLGRGQPQHF
TRBJ1-1,TRBV6-5,-,-,TGTGCCAGCAGCACAGGGTTTGACACTGAAGCTTTCTTT,CASSTGFDTEAFF
TRBJ2-7,TRBV18,-,TRBD1,TGTGCCAGCTCACCAGGGACAGGAGACTACGAGCAGTACTTC,CASSPGTGDYEQYF
TRBJ2-5,TRBV11-3,few,-,TGTGCCAGCAGCTTAGGTCGAGGGTCTGGGACCCAGTACTTC,CASSLGRGSGTQYF
TRBJ1-1,TRBV19,-,TRBD1,TGTGCCAGTAGCCTGGGACAGGTGGTGCGCACTGAAGCTTTCTTT,CASSLGQVVRTEAFF
TRBJ1-1,TRBV19,-,-,TGTGCCAGTAGTATCGGGAGCACTGAAGCTTTCTTT,CASSIGSTEAFF
TRBJ2-7,TRBV7-8,-,TRBD2,TGTGCCAGCAGCTTAGAAGGGGGGACTAGCGGGTCCTCCTACGAGCAGTACTTC,CASSLEGGTSGSSYEQYF
TRBJ1-6,TRBV4-1,few,-,TGCGCCAGCAGCGCCGGTGGACTAGTGGACAAAACTTCACCCCTCCACTTT,CASSAGGLVDKTSPLHF
TRBJ1-4,TRBV18,few,-,TGTGCCAGCTCACCTCGACAGGAGGCTAATGAAAAACTGTTTTTT,CASSPRQEANEKLFF
TRBJ2-5,TRBV11-2,-,-,TGTGCCAGCAGCGGATACAGTTCCCAAGAGACCCAGTACTTC,CASSGYSSQETQYF
TRBJ2-3,TRBV7-8,-,TRBD2,TGTGCCAGCAGCCGGACTAGCGGGAGGACAGATACGCAGTATTTT,CASSRTSGRTDTQYF
TRBJ2-7,TRBV7-2,-,TRBD2,TGTGCCAGCAGTCCAGCGGGAGGGCCAATGTACGAGCAGTACTTC,CASSPAGGPMYEQYF
TRBJ2-1,TRBV4-1,-,-,TGCGCCAGCAGCCAGGTCCAGTACAATGAGCAGTTCTTC,CASSQVQYNEQFF
TRBJ2-5,TRBV9,-,-,TGTGCCAGCAGCGTCGCGAGCGGGCAAGAGACCCAGTACTTC,CASSVASGQETQYF
TRBJ2-7,TRBV28,many,TRBD1,TGTGCCAGTGGCACAGGGGCAACCACCTACGAGCAGTACTTC,CASGTGATTYEQYF
TRBJ2-7,TRBV9,-,-,TGTGCCAGCAGCGAGGACAGCGACTCCTACGAGCAGTACTTC,CASSEDSDSYEQYF
TRBJ2-7,TRBV4-1,-,TRBD1,TGCGCCAGCAGCCACGGGACAGGGGGACCCTACGAGCAGTACTTC,CASSHGTGGPYEQYF
TRBJ2-5,TRBV28,-,TRBD1,TGTGCCAGCAGCACCGACAGGGGTCGAGGGGAGACCCAGTACTTC,CASSTDRGRGETQYF
TRBJ2-7,TRBV5-6,-,TRBD2,TGTGCCAGCAGCTTCCGCGGGGGTAGCGACGAGCAGTACTTC,CASSFRGGSDEQYF
TRBJ2-4,TRBV2,-,-,TGTGCCAGCGTTCGTAGGGGCGAAACTACCAAAAACATTCAGTACTTC,CASVRRGETTKNIQYF
TRBJ2-1,TRBV27,-,TRBD2,TGTGCCAGCAGTCTGCGGACTAGCGGGAAGGGTGAGCAGTTCTTC,CASSLRTSGKGEQFF
TRBJ1-4,TRBV29-1,-,TRBD1,TGCAGCGTAAACAGGGGGGGGGAAAAACTGTTTTTT,CSVNRGGEKLFF
TRBJ1-4,TRBV4-2,once,-,TGTGCCAGCAGCCAGTACCCTATTGGGGCTTTATCCTCCCCTCGTAATGAAAAACTGTTTTTT,CASSQYPIGALSSPRNEKLFF
TRBJ2-7,TRBV9,-,TRBD2,TGTGCCAGCAGCGTAGCTAGCGGAGTAACTTACGAGCAGTACTTC,CASSVASGVTYEQYF
TRBJ2-5,TRBV7-2,-,TRBD2,TGTGCCAGCAGCTGGGGGGGGGTCAAAGAGACCCAGTACTTC,CASSWGGVKETQYF
TRBJ2-3,TRBV11-2,-,-,TGTGCCAGCAGCTTACAGGTTAGCACAGATACGCAGTATTTT,CASSLQVSTDTQYF
TRBJ1-6,TRBV14,-,-,TGTGCCAGCAGCCCGTACGACAGGACTTTTGCCCTCCACTTT,CASSPYDRTFALHF
TRBJ1-4,TRBV5-1,-,-,TGCGCCAGCAGCTTGAGGCAGGATAATGAAAAACTGTTTTTT,CASSLRQDNEKLFF
TRBJ2-1,TRBV7-9,-,TRBD1,TGTGCCAGCAGAACAGGGGTTGCCTACAATGAGCAGTTCTTC,CASRTGVAYNEQFF
TRBJ1-2,TRBV19,once,-,TGTGCCAGTAGTATATCTTACAGCACCCTCTATGGCTACACCTTC,CASSISYSTLYGYTF
TRBJ2-3,TRBV11-1,-,TRBD2,TGTGCCAGCAGCTTATTTACTAGCGGGACAGATACGCAGTATTTT,CASSLFTSGTDTQYF
TRBJ2-7,TRBV4-1,-,-,TGCGCCAGCAGCCTCCACTACGAGCAGTACTTC,CASSLHYEQYF
TRBJ2-7,TRBV5-6,-,-,TGTGCCAGCAGCCGCAGGATTCGCTCCTACGAGCAGTACTTC,CASSRRIRSYEQYF
TRBJ2-7,TRBV2,-,-,TGTGCCAGCAGCCCAACCTACGAGCAGTACTTC,CASSPTYEQYF
TRBJ2-7,TRBV19,-,TRBD1,TGTGCCAGTAGTATAGCAGAGGGACAGGGGAACGAGCAGTACTTC,CASSIAEGQGNEQYF
TRBJ1-4,TRBV2,-,-,TGTGCCAGCAGTGAAGCGGGGACTTACGATGAAAAACTGTTTTTT,CASSEAGTYDEKLFF
TRBJ1-2,TRBV7-8,-,TRBD1,TGTGCCAGCAGCTTTGACAGGGGAGATGGCTACACCTTC,CASSFDRGDGYTF
TRBJ1-2,TRBV7-2,-,TRBD1,TGTGCCAGCAGCTTAGTATCAACGGGACAGGTTCTTTTTGGCTACACCTTC,CASSLVSTGQVLFGYTF
TRBJ2-2,TRBV15,-,TRBD2,TGTGCCACCAGCCGGACTAGCGGACCGAGCCCAAACACCGGGGAGCTGTTTTTT,CATSRTSGPSPNTGELFF
TRBJ1-1,TRBV6-5,few,-,TGTGCCAGCACCCTACGGAGGGACGGCACTGAAGCTTTCTTT,CASTLRRDGTEAFF
TRBJ1-1,TRBV5-4,-,-,TGTGCCAGCAGTCCGGACAGAATGAACACTGAAGCTTTCTTT,CASSPDRMNTEAFF
TRBJ1-2,TRBV7-2,-,-,TGTGCCAGCAGCTTAAAGAGGAACTATGGCTACACCTTC,CASSLKRNYGYTF
TRBJ2-2,TRBV28,few,-,TGTGCCAGCATCAAAGCCGGCACCGGGGAGCTGTTTTTT,CASIKAGTGELFF
TRBJ2-7,TRBV10-3,-,-,TGTGCCATCAGGTTCGACGGGTCCTCCTACGAGCAGTACTTC,CAIRFDGSSYEQYF
TRBJ2-5,TRBV28,-,TRBD1,TGTGCCAGCAGTCGGGACAGGGGACCAGAGACCCAGTACTTC,CASSRDRGPETQYF
TRBJ2-1,TRBV5-1,-,TRBD2,TGCGCCAGCAGCTTGGCGACTAGCCCCACCTACAATGAGCAGTTCTTC,CASSLATSPTYNEQFF
TRBJ2-3,TRBV6-1,-,TRBD2,TGTGCCAGCAGTGAACGCGCGGGAGGGCCCCGCGGAAGCACAGATACGCAGTATTTT,CASSERAGGPRGSTDTQYF
TRBJ2-1,TRBV7-2,-,TRBD2,TGTGCCAGCAGCTCTCTAGCGGGAGCGTTATACAATGAGCAGTTCTTC,CASSSLAGALYNEQFF
TRBJ2-3,TRBV5-6,once,-,TGTGCCAGCAGCTTGCCGGGGTCCCTTACAGATACGCAGTATTTT,CASSLPGSLTDTQYF
TRBJ2-7,TRBV27,-,TRBD2,TGTGCCAGCAGTCGGCTAGCGGGAGGGCCTGTAAACGAGCAGTACTTC,CASSRLAGGPVNEQYF
TRBJ2-7,TRBV27,-,TRBD1,TGTGCCAGCAGTGTGGACAGGGCCTACGAGCAGTACTTC,CASSVDRAYEQYF
TRBJ2-5,TRBV2,-,TRBD1,TGTGCCAGCGAAGGGACAGCCCAAGAGACCCAGTACTTC,CASEGTAQETQYF
TRBJ2-1,TRBV28,-,TRBD2,TGTGCCAGCAGTCTACCCTCCCCTAGCGGGAGATCTAATGAGCAGTTCTTC,CASSLPSPSGRSNEQFF
TRBJ2-2,TRBV11-2,-,TRBD2,TGTGCCAGCAGCCTGGGGACGGGGAGGGTCGGGGAGCTGTTTTTT,CASSLGTGRVGELFF